This T cell receptor beta chain was identified during a study of T cell responses to AZD1222 COVID-19 vaccine. Background on the study: The study pooled second doses at about 4 or about 12 weeks.

Assay used: immunoSEQ multiplex PCR; TCRdb lists only in-frame clones, some missing. Counted here are more than 95,000 clones, over 80% occurring once; the ten biggest clones make up more than 8%. Broader study findings: Clonal diversity may have been underestimated, and the donors were mostly white British, with more females than males. CD4 TCRs covered the whole spike, strongest at regions 160-218 and 743-854.

Germline V gives CDR1 SNHLY, CDR2 FYNNEI. V dropped 6 bases and J dropped 7; count of bases not matched to a gene: 9. The CDR3 extends over 15 amino acids. On this clone: Its antigen is unidentified.

Sequencing used peripheral blood, obtained on day 0 of AZD1222 vaccination. The V and J genes are TRBV2 and TRBJ1-6; 7 bases are shared with TRBD1. This clonotype was sampled from an adult in good health. CDR3 DNA sequence: TGTGCCAGCAGGCTCCTGACAGGGATGAATTCACCCCTCCACTTT. Encoded protein: CASRLLTGMNSPLHF. The whole variable domain, remainder taken from reference TRBV2 and TRBJ1-6, is EPEVTQTPSHQVTQMGQEVILRCVPISNHLYFYWYRQILGQKVEFLVSFYNNEISEKSEIFDDQFSVERPDGSNFTLKIRSTKLEDSAMYFCASRLLTGMNSPLHFGNGTRLTVT.